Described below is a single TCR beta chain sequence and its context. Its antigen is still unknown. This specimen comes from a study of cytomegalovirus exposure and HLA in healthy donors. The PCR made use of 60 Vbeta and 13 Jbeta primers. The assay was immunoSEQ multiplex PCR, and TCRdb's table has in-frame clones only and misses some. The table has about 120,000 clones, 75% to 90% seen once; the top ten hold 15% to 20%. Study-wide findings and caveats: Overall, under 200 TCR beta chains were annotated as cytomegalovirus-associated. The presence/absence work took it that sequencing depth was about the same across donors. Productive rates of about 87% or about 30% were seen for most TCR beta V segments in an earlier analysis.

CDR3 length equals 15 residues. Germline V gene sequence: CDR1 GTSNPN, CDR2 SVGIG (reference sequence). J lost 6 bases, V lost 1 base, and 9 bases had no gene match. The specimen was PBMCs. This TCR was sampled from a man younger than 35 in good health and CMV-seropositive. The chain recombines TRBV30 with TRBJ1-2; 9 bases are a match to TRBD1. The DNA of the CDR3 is TGTGCCTGGAGTGGGACAGGGGTACTTCGGGATGGCTACACCTTC. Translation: CAWSGTGVLRDGYTF.